Included here is one T cell receptor beta chain sequence, with context. Its target is unknown. These data come from a study of vaccination effects on CD4 cells after COVID-19. Method: immunoSEQ multiplex PCR; TCRdb's copy keeps in-frame clones and lacks some. The table records around 53,000 clones, over 60% of them present only once. Germline V CDR1 and CDR2: GTSNPN, SVGIG (reference sequence). This CDR3 spans 17 amino acids. The trim removed 8 bases at V and 2 bases at J, leaving 11 bases unmatched. Cultured cells yielded isolated CD4+ T cells after 10 to 11 days. This individual contracted SARS-CoV-2 between March and December 2020, as verified by PCR. Of the BNT162b2 and mRNA-1273 vaccines, participants received two doses of one or the other. Replacing half the medium with IL-2 medium was done on days 3 and 7.

This sample comprised CD4+ T cells from PBMCs cultured without peptide, obtained after COVID-19 vaccination. The receptor was isolated from a human donor who had a prior SARS-CoV-2 infection. The V and J genes are TRBV30 and TRBJ1-6, with 11 bases that match TRBD1. Here the CDR3 reads CAHTSGTGGAYNSPLHF. CDR3 DNA: TGTGCCCATACATCCGGGACAGGGGGTGCCTATAATTCACCCCTCCACTTT.